The source of this T cell receptor (beta chain) is a study of blood T cell repertoires in COVID-19. Background on the study: Sites across the United States, Italy and Spain contributed samples from acute and convalescent COVID-19. In each case, the material was cDNA or gDNA derived from T cells, B-cell-depleted T cells, or PBMCs.

The germline gives CDR1 SGDLS, CDR2 YYNGEE. This CDR3 contains 14 residues. Trimming removed 4 bases at V and 3 bases at J, with 13 bases between. Authors' processing steps: For nucleated cells, counts were estimated from reference gene primer amplification. Only in-frame clones appear in the TCRdb table, and some are missing; sequencing was by immunoSEQ multiplex PCR. V, J and clone size are taken as reported in that table, and D and trimming were inferred from the DNA itself. The repertoire holds 95,000 to 110,000 clones, roughly four fifths seen once, with approximately 3.3% in the top ten. This clone has only one observation.

Material for sequencing was peripheral blood. The clonotype originates from a woman of 80 years or more with active or convalescent COVID-19. V is TRBV9 and J is TRBJ2-5; possibly TRBD1 for D (6 bases). The CDR3 nucleotides read TGTGCCAGCAGCCCGCAGACAGGCAAAGAGACCCAGTACTTC. Amino acids: CASSPQTGKETQYF.